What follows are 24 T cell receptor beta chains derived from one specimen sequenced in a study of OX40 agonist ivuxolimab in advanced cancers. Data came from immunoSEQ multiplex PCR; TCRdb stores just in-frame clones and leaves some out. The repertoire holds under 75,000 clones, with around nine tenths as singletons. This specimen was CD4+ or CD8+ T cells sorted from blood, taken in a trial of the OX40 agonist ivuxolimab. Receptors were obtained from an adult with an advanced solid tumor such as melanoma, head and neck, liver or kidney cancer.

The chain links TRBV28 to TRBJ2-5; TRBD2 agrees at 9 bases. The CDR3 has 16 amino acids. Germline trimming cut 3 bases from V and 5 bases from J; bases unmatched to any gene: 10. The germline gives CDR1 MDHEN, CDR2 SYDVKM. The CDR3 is CASSFQIAGVKETQYF. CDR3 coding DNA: TGTGCCAGCAGTTTCCAAATAGCGGGAGTGAAGGAGACCCAGTACTTC.

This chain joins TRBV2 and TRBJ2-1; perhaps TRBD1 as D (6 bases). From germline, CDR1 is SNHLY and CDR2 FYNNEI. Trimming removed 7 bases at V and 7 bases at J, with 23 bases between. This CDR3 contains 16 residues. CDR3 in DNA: TGTGCCAGCACCCCAGGGGCCTCCTACCGGACAAATGAGCAGTTCTTC. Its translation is CASTPGASYRTNEQFF.

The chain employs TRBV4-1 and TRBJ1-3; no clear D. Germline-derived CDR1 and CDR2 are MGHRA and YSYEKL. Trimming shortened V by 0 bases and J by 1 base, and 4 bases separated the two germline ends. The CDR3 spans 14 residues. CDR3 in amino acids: CASSQDVSGNTIYF. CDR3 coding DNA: TGCGCCAGCAGCCAAGATGTGTCTGGAAACACCATATATTTT.

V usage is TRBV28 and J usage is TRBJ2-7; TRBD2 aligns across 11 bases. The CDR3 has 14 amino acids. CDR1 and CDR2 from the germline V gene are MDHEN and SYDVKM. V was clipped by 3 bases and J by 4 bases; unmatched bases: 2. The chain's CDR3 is CASSLRLAGYEQYF. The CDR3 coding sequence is TGTGCCAGCAGTTTGCGACTAGCGGGATACGAGCAGTACTTC.

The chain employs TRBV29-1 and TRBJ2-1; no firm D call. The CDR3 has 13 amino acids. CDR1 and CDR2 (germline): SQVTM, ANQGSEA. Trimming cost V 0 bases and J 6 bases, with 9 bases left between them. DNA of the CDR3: TGCAGCGTTGAAGATAGAGCCGGCAATGAGCAGTTCTTC. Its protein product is CSVEDRAGNEQFF.

The CDR3 DNA is TGTGCCAGTATACGGGCTCCGTATAGCAATCAGCCCCAGCATTTT. This translates into CASIRAPYSNQPQHF. J is TRBJ1-5 and V is TRBV19; D remains ambiguous. The germline V gene encodes CDR1 LNHDA and CDR2 SQIVND (reference sequence). The CDR3 sequence is 15 residues long. V shed 7 bases and J shed 0 bases, with 13 bases lying between them.

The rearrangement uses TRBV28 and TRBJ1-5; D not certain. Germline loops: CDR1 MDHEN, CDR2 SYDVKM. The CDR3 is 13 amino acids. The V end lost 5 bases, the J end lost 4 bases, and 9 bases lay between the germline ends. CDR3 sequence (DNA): TGTGCCAGCAGTCCTCCAGAAAATCAGCCCCAGCATTTT. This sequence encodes CASSPPENQPQHF.

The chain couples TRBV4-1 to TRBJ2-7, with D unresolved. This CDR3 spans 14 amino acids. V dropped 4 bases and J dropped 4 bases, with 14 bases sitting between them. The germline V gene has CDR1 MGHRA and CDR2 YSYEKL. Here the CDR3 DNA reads TGCGCCAGCAGCCCACCAACGAATCCTTACGAGCAGTACTTC. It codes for CASSPPTNPYEQYF.

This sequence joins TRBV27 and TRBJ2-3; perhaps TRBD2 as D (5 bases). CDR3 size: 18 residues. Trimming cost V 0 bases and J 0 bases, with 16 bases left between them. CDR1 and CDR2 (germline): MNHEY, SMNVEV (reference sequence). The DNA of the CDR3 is TGTGCCAGCAGTTTATCGGTCCCTACGGGATCTAGCACAGATACGCAGTATTTT. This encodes CASSLSVPTGSSTDTQYF.

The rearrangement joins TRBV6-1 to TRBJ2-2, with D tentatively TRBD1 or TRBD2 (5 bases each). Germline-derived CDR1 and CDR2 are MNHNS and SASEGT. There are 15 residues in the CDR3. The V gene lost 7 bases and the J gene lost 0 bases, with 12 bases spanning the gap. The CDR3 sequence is CASTGTPANTGELFF. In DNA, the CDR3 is TGTGCCAGCACCGGGACGCCCGCGAACACCGGGGAGCTGTTTTTT.

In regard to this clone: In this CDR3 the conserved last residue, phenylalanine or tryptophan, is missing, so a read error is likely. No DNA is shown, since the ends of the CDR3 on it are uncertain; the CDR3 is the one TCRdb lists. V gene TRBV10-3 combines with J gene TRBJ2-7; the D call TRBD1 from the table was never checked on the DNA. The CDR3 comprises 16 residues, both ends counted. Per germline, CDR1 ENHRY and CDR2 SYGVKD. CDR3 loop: CAITQLYRREAFSRLS.

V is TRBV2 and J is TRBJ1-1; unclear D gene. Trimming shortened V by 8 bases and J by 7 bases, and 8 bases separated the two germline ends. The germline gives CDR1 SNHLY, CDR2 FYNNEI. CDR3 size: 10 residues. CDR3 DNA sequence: TGTGCCAGCGGTGGGCTTGAAGCTTTCTTT. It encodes CASGGLEAFF.

In DNA, the CDR3 is TGTGCCAGCAGCCACGACGGCATCGGTGGCGAGCAGTACTTC. Protein product: CASSHDGIGGEQYF. The J gene is TRBJ2-7, the V gene TRBV5-6; D ambiguous. The CDR3 totals 14 residues. V lost 4 bases, J lost 6 bases, and 17 bases lay in between. CDR1 SGHDT and CDR2 YYEEEE come from the germline V gene. Using reference TRBV5-6 and TRBJ2-7 for the parts outside the CDR3, the full variable domain is DAGVTQSPTHLIKTRGQQVTLRCSPKSGHDTVSWYQQALGQGPQFIFQYYEEEERQRGNFPDRFSGHQFPNYSSELNVNALLLGDSALYLCASSHDGIGGEQYFGPGTRLTVT.

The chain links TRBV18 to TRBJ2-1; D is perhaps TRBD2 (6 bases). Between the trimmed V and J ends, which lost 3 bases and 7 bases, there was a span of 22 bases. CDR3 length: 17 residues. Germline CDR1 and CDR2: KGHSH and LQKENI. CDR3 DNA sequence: TGTGCCAGCTCACCCCCGAGTAGCGGCCCCACGAGGAATGAGCAGTTCTTC. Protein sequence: CASSPPSSGPTRNEQFF.

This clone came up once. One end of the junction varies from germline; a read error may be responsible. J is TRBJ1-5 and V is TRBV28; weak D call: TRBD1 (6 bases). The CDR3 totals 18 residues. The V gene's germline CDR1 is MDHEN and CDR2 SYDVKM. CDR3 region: CVSTLIGGIKMGNQPQHF. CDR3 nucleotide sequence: TGTGTCAGCACCCTTATAGGGGGAATCAAAATGGGCAATCAGCCCCAGCATTTT.

CDR3 region: CASSDWTSGRFGTDTQYF. The CDR3 DNA reads as TGTGCCAGCAGTGATTGGACTAGCGGGAGGTTTGGCACAGATACGCAGTATTTT. The chain combines TRBV2 with TRBJ2-3, with 14 bases that match TRBD2. CDR1 and CDR2 from the germline V gene are SNHLY and FYNNEI. The CDR3 is 18 residues long. After removal of 3 bases from V and 1 base from J, the junction contained 6 bases not matched to a gene.

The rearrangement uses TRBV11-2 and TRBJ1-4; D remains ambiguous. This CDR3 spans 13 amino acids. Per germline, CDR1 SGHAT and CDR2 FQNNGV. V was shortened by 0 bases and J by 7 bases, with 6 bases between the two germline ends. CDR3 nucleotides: TGTGCCAGCAGCTTAGAATCGTTTGAAAAACTGTTTTTT. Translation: CASSLESFEKLFF. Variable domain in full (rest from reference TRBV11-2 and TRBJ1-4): EAGVAQSPRYKIIEKRQSVAFWCNPISGHATLYWYQQILGQGPKLLIQFQNNGVVDDSQLPKDRFSAERLKGVDSTLKIQPAKLEDSAVYLCASSLESFEKLFFGSGTQLSVL.

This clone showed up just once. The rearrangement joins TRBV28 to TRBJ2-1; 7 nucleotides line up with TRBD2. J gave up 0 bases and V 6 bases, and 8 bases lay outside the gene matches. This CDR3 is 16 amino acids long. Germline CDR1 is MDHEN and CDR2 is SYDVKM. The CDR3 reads CASRLTSLSSYNEQFF. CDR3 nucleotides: TGTGCCAGCAGGCTGACTAGCCTTAGCTCCTACAATGAGCAGTTCTTC.

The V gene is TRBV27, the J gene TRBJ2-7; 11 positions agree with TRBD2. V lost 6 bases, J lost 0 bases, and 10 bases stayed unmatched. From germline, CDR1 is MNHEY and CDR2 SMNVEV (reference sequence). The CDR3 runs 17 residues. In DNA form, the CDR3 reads TGTGCCAGCAGCGCAGGACTAGCGGGCTACAGCTCCTACGAGCAGTACTTC. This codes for CASSAGLAGYSSYEQYF.

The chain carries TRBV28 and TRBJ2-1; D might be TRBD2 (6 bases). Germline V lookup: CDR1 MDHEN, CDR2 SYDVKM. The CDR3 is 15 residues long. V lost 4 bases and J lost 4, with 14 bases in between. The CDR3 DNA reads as TGTGCCAGCAGTTCCGCGGGACTGCGATACAATGAGCAGTTCTTC. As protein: CASSSAGLRYNEQFF. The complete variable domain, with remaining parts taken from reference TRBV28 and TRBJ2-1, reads DVKVTQSSRYLVKRTGEKVFLECVQDMDHENMFWYRQDPGLGLRLIYFSYDVKMKEKGDIPEGYSVSREKKERFSLILESASTNQTSMYLCASSSAGLRYNEQFFGPGTRLTVL.

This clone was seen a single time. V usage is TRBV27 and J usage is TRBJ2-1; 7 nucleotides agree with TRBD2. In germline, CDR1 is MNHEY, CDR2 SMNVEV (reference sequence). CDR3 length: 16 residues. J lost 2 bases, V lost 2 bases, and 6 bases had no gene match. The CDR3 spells CASSLRWREPYNEQFF. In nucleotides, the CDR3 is TGTGCCAGCAGTTTAAGGTGGCGGGAGCCCTACAATGAGCAGTTCTTC.

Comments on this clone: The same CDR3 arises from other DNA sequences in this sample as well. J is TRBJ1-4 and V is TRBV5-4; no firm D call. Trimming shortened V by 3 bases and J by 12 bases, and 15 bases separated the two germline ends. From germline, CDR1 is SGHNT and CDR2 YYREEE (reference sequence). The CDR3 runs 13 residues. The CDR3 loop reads CASSSPDGEELFF. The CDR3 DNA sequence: TGTGCCAGCAGCTCGCCTGATGGGGAAGAACTGTTTTTT.

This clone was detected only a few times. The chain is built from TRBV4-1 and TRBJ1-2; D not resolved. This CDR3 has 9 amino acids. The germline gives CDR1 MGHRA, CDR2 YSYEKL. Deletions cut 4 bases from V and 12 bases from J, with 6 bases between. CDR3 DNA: TGCGCCAGCAGCCCCCCTCACACCTTC. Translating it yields CASSPPHTF.

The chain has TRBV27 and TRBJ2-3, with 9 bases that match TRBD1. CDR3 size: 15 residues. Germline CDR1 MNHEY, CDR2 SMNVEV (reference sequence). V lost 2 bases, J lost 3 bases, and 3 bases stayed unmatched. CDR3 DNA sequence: TGTGCCAGCAGTTTAGGGACAGGGAGTACAGATACGCAGTATTTT. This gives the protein CASSLGTGSTDTQYF.